The present TCR beta chain was sequenced within a study of OX40 agonist ivuxolimab in advanced cancers. Study summary: Patients were infused with ivuxolimab every 2 weeks at 0.01 to 10 mg/kg.

Sequencing was performed with immunoSEQ multiplex PCR; in TCRdb, only in-frame clones are kept and a portion is missing. The data show about 140,000 clones, 90% seen once. The CDR3 has 16 residues. Germline CDR1 MDHEN, CDR2 SYDVKM. Trimming removed 7 bases from V and 3 bases from J, with 22 bases in between. Study results and limitations: Low normalized T-cell clonal expansion was also seen in some nonresponders. CD8+ T cells were the subset that, on average, had more expanded clones than CD4+. Both CD4+ and CD8+ T cell populations in blood had undergone clonal expansion by week 6 at 0.1 to 3.0 mg/kg.

Comment on this clone: Its antigen remains unidentified.

This chain uses TRBV28 with TRBJ2-7, with D maybe TRBD1 (6 bases). This TCR came from an adult with an advanced solid tumor such as melanoma, head and neck, liver or kidney cancer. The source was CD4+ or CD8+ T cells sorted from blood, collected in a trial of the OX40 agonist ivuxolimab. CDR3 amino acids: CASTTAGAAGDYEQYF. CDR3 coding DNA: TGTGCCAGCACTACCGCTGGGGCGGCAGGGGACTACGAGCAGTACTTC.